What follows are 23 T cell receptor beta chains derived from one specimen sequenced in a study of blood T cell repertoires in COVID-19. The protocol was immunoSEQ multiplex PCR, while the TCRdb copy is restricted to in-frame clones and leaves out a portion. Of around 300,000 clones in the sample, around nine tenths are singletons; the top ten hold roughly 6.8%. Input material: peripheral blood. The receptor set was obtained from a woman aged 25 to 39 with COVID-19, enrolled during active disease.

The count of this clone is one. This chain joins TRBV5-4 and TRBJ1-2, with 7 bases lining up with TRBD1. The ends lost 0 bases at V and 5 bases at J; junction bases unmatched: 4. CDR3 length: 14 amino acids. Germline V CDR1 and CDR2: SGHNT, YYREEE (reference sequence). CDR3 in DNA: TGTGCCAGCAGCTTGGGAGGGACAGATTATGGCTACACCTTC. Encoded protein: CASSLGGTDYGYTF.

The V call is TRBV30, the J call TRBJ2-7, with 9 bases lining up with TRBD1. Trimming at V came to 7 bases and at J to 4 bases, leaving 8 bases not matched to a gene. Looked up from germline, CDR1 is GTSNPN and CDR2 is SVGIG (reference sequence). The CDR3 contains 13 residues. This chain's CDR3 is CASSGTGLYEQYF. CDR3 coding DNA: TGTGCCTCCTCGGGGACAGGGCTTTACGAGCAGTACTTC.

V usage is TRBV29-1 and J usage is TRBJ1-2; D gene ambiguous. Trimming removed 6 bases from V and 8 bases from J, with 13 bases in between. The germline gives CDR1 SQVTM, CDR2 ANQGSEA. CDR3 length: 11 amino acids. The CDR3 region has the DNA TGCAGCGTGTTGGCAGGAGGAGGCTACACCTTC. It codes for CSVLAGGGYTF.

The chain recombines TRBV29-1 with TRBJ2-1; 10 bases are a match to TRBD2. Germline-derived CDR1 and CDR2 are SQVTM and ANQGSEA. This CDR3 has 14 residues. V dropped 6 bases and J dropped 6; count of bases not matched to a gene: 8. CDR3 residues: CSVTKREGGNEQFF. CDR3 coding DNA: TGCAGCGTGACCAAGCGGGAGGGCGGCAATGAGCAGTTCTTC.

The chain uses TRBV5-1 and TRBJ1-2; 7 nucleotides agree with TRBD1. There are 17 residues in the CDR3. V lost 2 bases to trimming and J lost 2 bases; unmatched junction nucleotides: 12. Germline V gene sequence: CDR1 SGHRS, CDR2 YFSETQ. CDR3 sequence: CASSLRLGQIKNYGYTF. For the CDR3, the DNA is TGCGCCAGCAGCTTAAGATTGGGACAGATAAAGAACTATGGCTACACCTTC.

This chain joins TRBV7-3 and TRBJ1-1, with a tentative D call TRBD1 (6 bases). Trimming took 5 bases from V and 5 from J, leaving 21 bases between them. The CDR3 is 16 residues long. Germline CDR1 is SGHTA and CDR2 is FQGTGA. The DNA of the CDR3 is TGTGCCAGCAGCCTCCTCCCCACAGGGCCAAGGACTGAAGCTTTCTTT. As protein: CASSLLPTGPRTEAFF.

This sequence joins TRBV19 and TRBJ2-1, with TRBD2 matching 14 bases. This CDR3 has 17 residues. Looked up from germline, CDR1 is LNHDA and CDR2 is SQIVND (reference sequence). After removal of 4 bases from V and 2 bases from J, the junction contained 4 bases not matched to a gene. The CDR3 protein is CASSTRLAGGPYNEQFF. For the CDR3, the DNA is TGTGCCAGTAGTACAAGACTAGCGGGAGGGCCCTACAATGAGCAGTTCTTC.

This clone was seen a single time. The chain employs TRBV19 and TRBJ2-3, with D unresolved. V was clipped by 5 bases and J by 0 bases, with 9 bases between them. Germline lookup yields CDR1 LNHDA and CDR2 SQIVND (reference sequence). The CDR3 covers 14 residues. CDR3 loop: CASSSQASTDTQYF. The DNA for the CDR3 is TGTGCCAGTAGTTCCCAGGCCAGCACAGATACGCAGTATTTT.

The chain couples TRBV7-6 to TRBJ2-2, with 11 positions matching TRBD1. V lost 5 bases to trimming and J lost 7 bases; unmatched junction nucleotides: 12. Germline values: CDR1 SGHVS, CDR2 FNYEAQ. The CDR3 has 17 residues. The CDR3 DNA is TGTGCCAGCAGCCCAGAGGTTGGGACAGGGGGTGTCGGGGAGCTGTTTTTT. Translation gives CASSPEVGTGGVGELFF. Looking up the rest from reference TRBV7-6 and TRBJ2-2 gives the full variable domain: GAGVSQSPRYKVTKRGQDVALRCDPISGHVSLYWYRQALGQGPEFLTYFNYEAQQDKSGLPNDRFSAERPEGSISTLTIQRTEQRDSAMYRCASSPEVGTGGVGELFFGEGSRLTVL.

This clone turned up a few times. This rearrangement joins TRBV19 to TRBJ2-5; a weak D match, TRBD1 (5 bases). This CDR3 spans 12 amino acids. V was clipped by 4 bases and J by 2 bases, with 5 bases between them. CDR1 and CDR2 from the germline V gene are LNHDA and SQIVND (reference sequence). The DNA of the CDR3 is TGTGCCAGTAGTAGACAGCAAGAGACCCAGTACTTC. This encodes CASSRQQETQYF. The full variable domain, its missing parts supplied by reference TRBV19 and TRBJ2-5, is DGGITQSPKYLFRKEGQNVTLSCEQNLNHDAMYWYRQDPGQGLRLIYYSQIVNDFQKGDIAEGYSVSREKKESFPLTVTSAQKNPTAFYLCASSRQQETQYFGPGTRLLVL.

This clone was seen just once. This rearrangement joins TRBV11-2 to TRBJ2-7, with 13 bases lining up with TRBD2. The V gene's germline CDR1 is SGHAT and CDR2 FQNNGV. V shed 5 bases, J shed 3 bases, and the junction held 7 bases outside the gene matches. CDR3 length: 16 amino acids. The CDR3 nucleotides are TGTGCCAGCAGCGATGGTACTAGCGGGAGGGGCTACGAGCAGTACTTC. This gives the protein CASSDGTSGRGYEQYF.

The V and J genes are TRBV3-1 (or the pseudogene TRBV3-2) and TRBJ2-3; tentatively, D is TRBD2 (6 bases). The CDR3 covers 15 residues. From germline, CDR1 is LGHDT and CDR2 YNNKEL (reference sequence). Trimming took off 0 bases at V and 1 base at J, with 8 bases between the two ends. The CDR3 sequence is CASSQDPGGTDTQYF. The CDR3 region has the DNA TGTGCCAGCAGCCAAGACCCGGGAGGCACAGATACGCAGTATTTT.

The chain joins TRBV28 to TRBJ2-7; 7 nucleotides match TRBD2. Germline lookup yields CDR1 MDHEN and CDR2 SYDVKM. The V segment lost 3 bases and the J segment 6 bases; nucleotides outside the gene matches: 11. This CDR3 has 15 residues. Here the CDR3 reads CASSLSGGGQGEQYF. The CDR3 DNA sequence: TGTGCCAGCAGTTTGTCAGGCGGGGGTCAGGGCGAGCAGTACTTC.

This rearrangement joins TRBV5-1 to TRBJ2-2; TRBD2 matches 8 bases. V shed 6 bases, J shed 4 bases, and the junction held 8 bases outside the gene matches. Germline assignment: CDR1 SGHRS and CDR2 YFSETQ. CDR3 length: 15 residues. The CDR3 region is CASTERERATGELFF. The CDR3 nucleotides read TGCGCCAGCACGGAGCGGGAGAGGGCCACCGGGGAGCTGTTTTTT.

The V gene is TRBV18, the J gene TRBJ2-1, with TRBD2 matching over 15 bases. This CDR3 spans 17 amino acids. Germline V gene data show CDR1 as KGHSH and CDR2 as LQKENI. Trimming at V came to 2 bases and at J to 5 bases, leaving 4 bases not matched to a gene. The CDR3 DNA is TGTGCCAGCTCACCAAGGGGACTAGCGGGAGGTCACAATGAGCAGTTCTTC. Protein: CASSPRGLAGGHNEQFF.

The chain has TRBV12-3 or TRBV12-4 and TRBJ2-7, with D uncertain. Trimming removed 2 bases from V and 7 bases from J, with 9 bases in between. The CDR3 spans 12 residues. CDR3 region: CASSLNGFEQYF. CDR3 nucleotides: TGTGCCAGCAGTTTAAACGGGTTTGAGCAGTACTTC.

The chain joins TRBV15 to TRBJ2-1, with 11 bases fitting TRBD2. Germline values: CDR1 LNHNV, CDR2 YYDKDF (reference sequence). This CDR3 spans 16 amino acids. Germline trimming cut 4 bases from V and 4 bases from J; bases unmatched to any gene: 6. This CDR3 is CATSTGLAGPYNEQFF. The CDR3 DNA sequence: TGTGCCACCAGCACTGGACTAGCGGGCCCTTACAATGAGCAGTTCTTC.

The chain couples TRBV4-1 to TRBJ1-5, with D possibly TRBD1 on 6 matching bases. The germline gives CDR1 MGHRA, CDR2 YSYEKL. The germline V and J ends were trimmed by 0 bases and 6 bases, with 18 bases remaining between them. This CDR3 has 17 amino acids. CDR3 in amino acids: CASSQEFRGGGSQPQHF. The CDR3 DNA reads as TGCGCCAGCAGCCAAGAGTTCAGGGGAGGGGGGAGTCAGCCCCAGCATTTT.

The rearrangement joins TRBV27 to TRBJ2-5; possible D gene TRBD1, 5 bases. This CDR3 region has 15 residues. Germline assignment: CDR1 MNHEY and CDR2 SMNVEV (reference sequence). Trimming shortened V by 5 bases and J by 2 bases, and 15 bases separated the two germline ends. The CDR3 loop reads CASSPATQGQETQYF. CDR3 nucleotides: TGTGCCAGCAGTCCGGCAACTCAGGGACAAGAGACCCAGTACTTC.

The V call is TRBV28, the J call TRBJ2-7; TRBD2 matches at 9 bases. V gave up 3 bases and J gave up 2 bases; unmatched junction bases: 2. This CDR3 contains 14 residues. Looked up from germline, CDR1 is MDHEN and CDR2 is SYDVKM. The CDR3, as DNA: TGTGCCAGCAGTTTTAGCGGGGGAACCTACGAGCAGTACTTC. Its translation is CASSFSGGTYEQYF.

This chain links TRBV19 with TRBJ1-4, with unresolved D. Per the germline V gene, CDR1 is LNHDA and CDR2 is SQIVND (reference sequence). V was shortened by 3 bases and J by 3 bases, with 8 bases between the two germline ends. The length of the CDR3 is 14 residues. In DNA form, the CDR3 reads TGTGCCAGTAGTATGAGACATCCTAATGAAAAACTGTTTTTT. Amino acid sequence: CASSMRHPNEKLFF.

The genes are TRBV5-1 and TRBJ1-3, with D possibly matching TRBD1 (5 bases). This CDR3 is built from 16 residues. Germline lookup yields CDR1 SGHRS and CDR2 YFSETQ. V was pared by 4 bases and J by 2 bases, with 16 bases between. In DNA, the CDR3 is TGCGCCAGCAGCCCCCAGGGAAGCTTGGCTGGAAACACCATATATTTT. Its translation: CASSPQGSLAGNTIYF. Together with reference TRBV5-1 and TRBJ1-3, the CDR3 gives the full variable domain: KAGVTQTPRYLIKTRGQQVTLSCSPISGHRSVSWYQQTPGQGLQFLFEYFSETQRNKGNFPGRFSGRQFSNSRSEMNVSTLELGDSALYLCASSPQGSLAGNTIYFGEGSWLTVV.

CDR3 in DNA: TGTGCCACCAGCAGAGATCAGGGGGGCGAGGAAGGCTACACCTTC. Its translation: CATSRDQGGEEGYTF. The rearrangement joins TRBV15 to TRBJ1-2, with 7 bases matching TRBD1. Unmatched junction bases numbered 9, after V lost 0 bases and J lost 8 bases. The germline V gene encodes CDR1 LNHNV and CDR2 YYDKDF (reference sequence). CDR3 size: 15 residues.